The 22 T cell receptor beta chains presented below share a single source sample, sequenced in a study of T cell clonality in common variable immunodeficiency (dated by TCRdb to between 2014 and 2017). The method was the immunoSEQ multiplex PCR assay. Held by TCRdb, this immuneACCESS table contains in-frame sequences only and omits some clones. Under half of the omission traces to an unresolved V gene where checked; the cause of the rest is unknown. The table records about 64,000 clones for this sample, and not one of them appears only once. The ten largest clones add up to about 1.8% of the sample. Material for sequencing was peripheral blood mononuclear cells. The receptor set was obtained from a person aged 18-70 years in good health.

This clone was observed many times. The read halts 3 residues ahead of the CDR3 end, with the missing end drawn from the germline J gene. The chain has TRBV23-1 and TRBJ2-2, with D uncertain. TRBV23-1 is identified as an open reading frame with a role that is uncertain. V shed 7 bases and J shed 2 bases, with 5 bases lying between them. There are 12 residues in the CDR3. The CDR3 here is CASTNNTGELFF. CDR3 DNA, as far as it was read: TGCGCCAGCACTAACAACACCGGGGAG.

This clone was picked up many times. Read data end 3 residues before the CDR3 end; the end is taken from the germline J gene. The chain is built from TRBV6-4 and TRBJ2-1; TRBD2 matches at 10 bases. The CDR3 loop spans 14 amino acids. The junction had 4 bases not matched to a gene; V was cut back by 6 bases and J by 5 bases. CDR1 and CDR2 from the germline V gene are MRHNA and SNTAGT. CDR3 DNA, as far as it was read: TGTGCCAGCAGAGCTAGCGGGAGAGACAATGAG. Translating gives CASRASGRDNE. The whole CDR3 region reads CASRASGRDNEQFF.

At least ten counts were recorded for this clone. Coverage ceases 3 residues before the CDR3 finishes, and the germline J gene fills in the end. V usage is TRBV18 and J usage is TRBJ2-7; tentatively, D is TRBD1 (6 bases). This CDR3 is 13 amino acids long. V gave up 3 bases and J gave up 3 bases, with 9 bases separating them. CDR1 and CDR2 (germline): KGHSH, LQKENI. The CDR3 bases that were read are TGTGCCAGCTCACCGGGGACAAGCTACGAG. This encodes CASSPGTSYE. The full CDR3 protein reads CASSPGTSYEQYF.

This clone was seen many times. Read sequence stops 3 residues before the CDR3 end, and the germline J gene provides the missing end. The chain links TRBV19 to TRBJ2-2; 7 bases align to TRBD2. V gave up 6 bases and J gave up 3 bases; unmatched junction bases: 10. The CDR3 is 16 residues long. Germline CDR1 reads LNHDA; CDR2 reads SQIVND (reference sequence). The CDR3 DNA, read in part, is TGTGCCAGTAGGGGGGGGAGTACTAGTTACACCGGGGAG. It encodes CASRGGSTSYTGE. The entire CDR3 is CASRGGSTSYTGELFF.

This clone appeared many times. The CDR3 bases that were read are TGTGCCAGCAGTTTATTGGCTAGCGGGAGGACCTACGAG. Its translation: CASSLLASGRTYE. The CDR3 in full is CASSLLASGRTYEQYF. J is TRBJ2-7 and V is TRBV28; 11 nucleotides align to TRBD2. The read terminates 3 residues ahead of where the CDR3 ends, so the germline J gene completes it. CDR1 and CDR2 (germline): MDHEN, SYDVKM. V gave up 1 base and J gave up 2 bases; unmatched junction bases: 4. The CDR3 spans 16 residues.

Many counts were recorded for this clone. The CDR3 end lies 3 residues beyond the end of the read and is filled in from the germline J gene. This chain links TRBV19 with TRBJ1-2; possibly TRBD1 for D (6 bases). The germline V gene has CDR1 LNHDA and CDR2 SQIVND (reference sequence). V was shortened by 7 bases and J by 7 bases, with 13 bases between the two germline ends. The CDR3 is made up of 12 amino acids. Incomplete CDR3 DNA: TGTGCCAGTAAATTCAGGGGTCGTGGC. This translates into CASKFRGRG. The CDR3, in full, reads CASKFRGRGYTF. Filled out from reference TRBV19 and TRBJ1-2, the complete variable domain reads DGGITQSPKYLFRKEGQNVTLSCEQNLNHDAMYWYRQDPGQGLRLIYYSQIVNDFQKGDIAEGYSVSREKKESFPLTVTSAQKNPTAFYLCASKFRGRGYTFGSGTRLTVV.

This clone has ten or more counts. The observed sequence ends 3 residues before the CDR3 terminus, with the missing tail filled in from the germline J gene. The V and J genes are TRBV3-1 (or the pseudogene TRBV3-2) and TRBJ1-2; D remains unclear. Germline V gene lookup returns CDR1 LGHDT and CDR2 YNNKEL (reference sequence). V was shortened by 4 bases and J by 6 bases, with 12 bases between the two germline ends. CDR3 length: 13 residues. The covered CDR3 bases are TGTGCCAGCAGCCTCTTCGTCGGGGATGGC. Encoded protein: CASSLFVGDG. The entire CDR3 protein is CASSLFVGDGYTF.

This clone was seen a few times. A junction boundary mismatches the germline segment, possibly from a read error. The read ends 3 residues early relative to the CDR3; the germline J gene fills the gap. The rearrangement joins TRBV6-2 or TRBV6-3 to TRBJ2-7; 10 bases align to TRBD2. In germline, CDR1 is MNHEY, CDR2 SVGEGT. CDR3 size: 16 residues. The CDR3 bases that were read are TGTGCCAGCAGTTACGGGCTAGCGGGAGTCTCCCACGAG. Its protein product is CASSYGLAGVSHE. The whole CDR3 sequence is CASSYGLAGVSHEQYF.

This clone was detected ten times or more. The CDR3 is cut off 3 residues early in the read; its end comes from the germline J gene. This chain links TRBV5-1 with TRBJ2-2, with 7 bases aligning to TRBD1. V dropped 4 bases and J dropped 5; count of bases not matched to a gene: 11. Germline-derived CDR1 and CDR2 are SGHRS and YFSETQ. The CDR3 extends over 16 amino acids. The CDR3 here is CASSPGWQGVTGELFF. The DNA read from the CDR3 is TGCGCCAGCAGCCCAGGGTGGCAGGGGGTGACCGGGGAG.

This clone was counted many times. CDR3 DNA (partial): TGCGCCAGCAGCTTGTTAGGGGGCGTTTGGGAGACC. Translating gives CASSLLGGVWET. The full CDR3 protein is CASSLLGGVWETQYF. This chain connects TRBV5-1 to TRBJ2-5, with TRBD1 identical over 7 bases. The observed sequence ends 3 residues before the CDR3 terminus, with the missing tail filled in from the germline J gene. V shed 1 base and J 5 bases; nucleotides not matched to a gene: 8. Germline CDR1 reads SGHRS; CDR2 reads YFSETQ. CDR3 length: 15 amino acids.

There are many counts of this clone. The covered CDR3 bases are TGTGCCAGCAGTGACCCCCGAGCGGGAGAATACAACTACGAG. Translating it yields CASSDPRAGEYNYE. The entire CDR3 is CASSDPRAGEYNYEQYF. The rearrangement uses TRBV2 and TRBJ2-7; 8 nucleotides align to TRBD2. The CDR3 end lies 3 residues beyond the end of the read and is filled in from the germline J gene. The ends lost 3 bases at V and 3 bases at J; junction bases unmatched: 13. CDR1 and CDR2 from the germline V gene are SNHLY and FYNNEI. The CDR3 totals 17 residues.

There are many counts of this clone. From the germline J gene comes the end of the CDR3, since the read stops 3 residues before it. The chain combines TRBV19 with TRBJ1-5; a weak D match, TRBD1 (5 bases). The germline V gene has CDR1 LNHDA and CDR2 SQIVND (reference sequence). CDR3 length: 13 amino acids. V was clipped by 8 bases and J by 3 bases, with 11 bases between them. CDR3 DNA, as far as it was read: TGTGCCAGTTCTACAGGTGTCAATCAGCCC. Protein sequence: CASSTGVNQP. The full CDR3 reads CASSTGVNQPQHF.

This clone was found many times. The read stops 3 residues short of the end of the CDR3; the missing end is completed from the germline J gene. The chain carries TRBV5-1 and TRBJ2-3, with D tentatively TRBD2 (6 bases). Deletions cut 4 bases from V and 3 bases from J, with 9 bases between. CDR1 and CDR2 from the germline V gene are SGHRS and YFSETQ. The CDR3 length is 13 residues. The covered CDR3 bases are TGCGCCAGCAGCCGCGGGGCTACAGATACG. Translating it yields CASSRGATDT. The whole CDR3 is CASSRGATDTQYF.

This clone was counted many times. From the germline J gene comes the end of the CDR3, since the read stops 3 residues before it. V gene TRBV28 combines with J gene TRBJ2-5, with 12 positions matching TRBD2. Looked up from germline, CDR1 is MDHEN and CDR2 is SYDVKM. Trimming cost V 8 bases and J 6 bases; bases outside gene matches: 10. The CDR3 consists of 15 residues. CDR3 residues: CASGLTGLAGQTQYF. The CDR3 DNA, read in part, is TGTGCCAGCGGATTGACCGGACTAGCGGGACAGACC.

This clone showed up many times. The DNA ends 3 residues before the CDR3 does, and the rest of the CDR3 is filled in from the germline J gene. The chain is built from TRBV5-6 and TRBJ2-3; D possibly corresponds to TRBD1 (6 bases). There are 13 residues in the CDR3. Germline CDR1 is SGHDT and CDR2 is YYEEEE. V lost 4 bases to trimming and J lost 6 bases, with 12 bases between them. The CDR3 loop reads CASSPTGTDTQYF. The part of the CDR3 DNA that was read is TGTGCCAGCAGCCCAACAGGGACCGATACG.

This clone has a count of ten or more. CDR3 loop: CASSGGEGIQPQHF. CDR3 DNA, as far as it was read: TGTGCCAGCAGTGGAGGGGAGGGGATCCAGCCC. This chain joins TRBV6-1 and TRBJ1-5, with D tentatively TRBD1 (5 bases). The read terminates 3 residues ahead of where the CDR3 ends, so the germline J gene completes it. CDR1 is MNHNS and CDR2 is SASEGT in the germline V gene. Trimming removed 4 bases from V and 7 bases from J, with 14 bases in between. The CDR3 is made up of 14 amino acids.

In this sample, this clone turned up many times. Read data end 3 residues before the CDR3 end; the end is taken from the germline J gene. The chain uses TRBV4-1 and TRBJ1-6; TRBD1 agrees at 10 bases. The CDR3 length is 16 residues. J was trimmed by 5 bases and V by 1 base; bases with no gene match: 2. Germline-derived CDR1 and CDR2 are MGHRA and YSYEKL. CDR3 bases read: TGCGCCAGCAGCCAAGGACAGGGGGCACATAATTCACCC. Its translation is CASSQGQGAHNSP. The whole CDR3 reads CASSQGQGAHNSPLHF.

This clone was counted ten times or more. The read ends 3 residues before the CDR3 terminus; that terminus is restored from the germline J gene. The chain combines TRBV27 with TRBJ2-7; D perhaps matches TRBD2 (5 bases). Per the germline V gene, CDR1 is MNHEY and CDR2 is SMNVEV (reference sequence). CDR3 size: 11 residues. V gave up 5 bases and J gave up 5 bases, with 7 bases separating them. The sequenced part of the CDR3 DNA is TGTGCCAGCAGTCGGGGAGACGAG. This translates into CASSRGDE. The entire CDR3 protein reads CASSRGDEQYF.

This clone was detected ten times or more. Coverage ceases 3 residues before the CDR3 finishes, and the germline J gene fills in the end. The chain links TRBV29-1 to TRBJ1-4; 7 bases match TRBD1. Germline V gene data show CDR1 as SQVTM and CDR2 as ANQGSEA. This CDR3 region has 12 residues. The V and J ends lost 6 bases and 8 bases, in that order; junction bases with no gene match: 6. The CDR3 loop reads CSVAPGGEKLFF. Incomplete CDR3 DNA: TGCAGCGTCGCCCCAGGGGGGGAAAAA. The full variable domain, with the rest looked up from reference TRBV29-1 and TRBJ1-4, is SAVISQKPSRDICQRGTSLTIQCQVDSQVTMMFWYRQQPGQSLTLIATANQGSEATYESGFVIDKFPISRPNLTFSTLTVSNMSPEDSSIYLCSVAPGGEKLFFGSGTQLSVL.

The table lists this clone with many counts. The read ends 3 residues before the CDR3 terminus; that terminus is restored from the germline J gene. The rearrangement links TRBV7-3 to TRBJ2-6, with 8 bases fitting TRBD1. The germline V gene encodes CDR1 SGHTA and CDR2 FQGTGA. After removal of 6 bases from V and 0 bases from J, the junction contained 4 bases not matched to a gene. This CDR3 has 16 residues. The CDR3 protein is CASSRQGTSGANVLTF. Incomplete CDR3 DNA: TGTGCCAGCAGTCGACAGGGGACCTCTGGGGCCAACGTC.

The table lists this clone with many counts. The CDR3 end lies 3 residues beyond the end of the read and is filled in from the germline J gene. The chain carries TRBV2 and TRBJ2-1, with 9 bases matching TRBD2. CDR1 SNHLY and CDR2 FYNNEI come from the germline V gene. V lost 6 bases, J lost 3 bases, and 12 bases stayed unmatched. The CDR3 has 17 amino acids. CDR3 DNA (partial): TGTGCCAGCAGCGGGCGGGGGGGGTTCCTACTCTACAATGAG. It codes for CASSGRGGFLLYNE. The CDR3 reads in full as CASSGRGGFLLYNEQFF.

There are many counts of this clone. CDR3 DNA, as far as it was read: TGTGCCAGCAGTTTTTCTTCCGCGGACAGAATTAATGGC. Protein sequence: CASSFSSADRING. The complete CDR3 protein is CASSFSSADRINGYTF. V usage is TRBV28 and J usage is TRBJ1-2, with D tentatively TRBD1 (6 bases). The CDR3 end falls 3 residues outside the read, so it is completed with the germline J gene. Deletions cut 3 bases from V and 6 bases from J, with 20 bases between. This CDR3 has 16 residues. CDR1 MDHEN and CDR2 SYDVKM come from the germline V gene.